The entry below describes one T cell receptor (beta chain). The antigen is unknown. Only in-frame clones appear in the TCRdb table, and some are missing; sequencing was by immunoSEQ multiplex PCR. This table has 100,000 to 150,000 clones, 85% to 95% appearing once. V was shortened by 0 bases and J by 2 bases, with 16 bases between the two germline ends. The germline V gene encodes CDR1 LGHNA and CDR2 YSLEER. The CDR3 contains 17 residues. This sample stems from a study of T cell responses to AZD1222 COVID-19 vaccine. For the study at large: Samples with a second dose at about 4 or about 12 weeks were pooled together.

Broader study findings: There were mostly white British donors and more females than males, and clonal diversity was possibly underestimated. There were repertoire samples only from the period after the peak T cell response.

The starting material was peripheral blood, obtained on day 0 of AZD1222 vaccination. V gene TRBV4-3 combines with J gene TRBJ1-1; D is undetermined. The clonotype was recovered from an adult in good health. The CDR3 protein is CASSQDLAGSGNTEAFF. CDR3 nucleotides: TGCGCCAGCAGCCAAGATCTAGCGGGGTCGGGAAACACTGAAGCTTTCTTT.